This is a list of T cell receptor beta chains from one sample in a study of T cell responses to AZD1222 COVID-19 vaccine. Sequencing was performed with immunoSEQ multiplex PCR; in TCRdb, only in-frame clones are kept and a portion is missing. The table records about 170,000 clones, roughly 87% of them present only once. The source was peripheral blood, collected 28 days after the second AZD1222 dose. The receptors here all came from an adult who received the AZD1222 COVID-19 vaccine. Each CDR3 is given with its conserved first and last residue. Each record gives: V gene, J gene, D gene, CDR3 length, clone size, CDR3 protein, CDR3 DNA. The D gene is left open where the match is weak. The size field is filled for only some rows; it gives once, few, many or a size class.

v_call: TRBV15; j_call: TRBJ2-1; d_call: NA; cdr3_length: 16; clone_size: few; cdr3_aa: CATSRSRFRSYNEQFF; cdr3_nt: TGTGCCACCAGCAGATCCAGGTTTCGATCCTACAATGAGCAGTTCTTC
v_call: TRBV4-1; j_call: TRBJ2-3; d_call: TRBD2; cdr3_length: 20; clone_size: NA; cdr3_aa: CASSLSRLAGQPRRTDTQYF; cdr3_nt: TGCGCCAGCAGCCTTTCTCGACTAGCGGGGCAGCCAAGGCGCACAGATACGCAGTATTTT
v_call: TRBV5-5; j_call: TRBJ1-1; d_call: NA; cdr3_length: 11; clone_size: few; cdr3_aa: CASAEGTEAFF; cdr3_nt: TGTGCCAGCGCCGAGGGCACTGAAGCTTTCTTT
v_call: TRBV7-9; j_call: TRBJ1-2; d_call: NA; cdr3_length: 10; clone_size: NA; cdr3_aa: CASSPQGYTF; cdr3_nt: TGTGCCAGCAGCCCTCAGGGCTACACCTTC
v_call: TRBV10-3; j_call: TRBJ1-5; d_call: NA; cdr3_length: 16; clone_size: NA; cdr3_aa: CATPRDGGHGSKPQHF; cdr3_nt: TGTGCCACACCCCGTGACGGAGGGCATGGTTCGAAGCCCCAGCATTTT
v_call: TRBV6-2/TRBV6-3; j_call: TRBJ1-5; d_call: NA; cdr3_length: 15; clone_size: NA; cdr3_aa: CASSYAGAGNQPQHF; cdr3_nt: TGTGCCAGCAGTTACGCGGGGGCGGGCAATCAGCCCCAGCATTTT
v_call: TRBV7-9; j_call: TRBJ2-1; d_call: NA; cdr3_length: 17; clone_size: NA; cdr3_aa: CASSPGLLWDSYDEQFF; cdr3_nt: TGTGCCAGCAGCCCAGGACTATTATGGGACTCATACGATGAGCAGTTCTTC
v_call: TRBV18; j_call: TRBJ2-3; d_call: TRBD2; cdr3_length: 13; clone_size: NA; cdr3_aa: CASSAGGTDTQYF; cdr3_nt: TGTGCCAGCTCAGCGGGGGGGACTGATACGCAGTATTTT
v_call: TRBV19; j_call: TRBJ2-1; d_call: TRBD2; cdr3_length: 14; clone_size: NA; cdr3_aa: CASAAGGSYNEQFF; cdr3_nt: TGTGCCAGCGCTGCGGGAGGCTCCTACAATGAGCAGTTCTTC
v_call: TRBV30; j_call: TRBJ1-2; d_call: NA; cdr3_length: 14; clone_size: NA; cdr3_aa: CAWSKGEGRNGYTF; cdr3_nt: TGTGCCTGGAGTAAGGGGGAGGGGCGGAATGGCTACACCTTC
v_call: TRBV28; j_call: TRBJ2-7; d_call: NA; cdr3_length: 13; clone_size: once; cdr3_aa: CASSLRADYEQYF; cdr3_nt: TGTGCCAGCAGTTTAAGGGCAGATTACGAGCAGTACTTC
v_call: TRBV28; j_call: TRBJ2-5; d_call: NA; cdr3_length: 14; clone_size: NA; cdr3_aa: CASSLRGAAETQYF; cdr3_nt: TGTGCCAGCAGTTTACGCGGGGCGGCCGAGACCCAGTACTTC
v_call: TRBV25-1; j_call: TRBJ1-2; d_call: NA; cdr3_length: 14; clone_size: NA; cdr3_aa: CASRGSPLGNGYTF; cdr3_nt: TGTGCCAGCAGGGGTTCTCCTCTGGGGAATGGCTACACCTTC
v_call: TRBV6-5; j_call: TRBJ2-7; d_call: NA; cdr3_length: 13; clone_size: once; cdr3_aa: CASSSAATDEQYF; cdr3_nt: TGTGCCAGCAGTTCCGCAGCCACCGACGAGCAGTACTTC
v_call: TRBV12-3/TRBV12-4; j_call: TRBJ2-2; d_call: NA; cdr3_length: 13; clone_size: NA; cdr3_aa: CASSLIETGELFF; cdr3_nt: TGTGCCAGCAGTTTGATTGAGACCGGGGAGCTGTTTTTT
v_call: TRBV5-1; j_call: TRBJ2-3; d_call: TRBD2; cdr3_length: 16; clone_size: NA; cdr3_aa: CASSPGTSPSTDTQYF; cdr3_nt: TGCGCCAGCAGCCCGGGGACTAGCCCTAGCACAGATACGCAGTATTTT
v_call: TRBV7-8; j_call: TRBJ2-5; d_call: NA; cdr3_length: 13; clone_size: NA; cdr3_aa: CASSLGIQETQYF; cdr3_nt: TGTGCCAGCAGCTTGGGGATACAAGAGACCCAGTACTTC
v_call: TRBV15; j_call: TRBJ1-1; d_call: NA; cdr3_length: 13; clone_size: NA; cdr3_aa: CATSREGELEAFF; cdr3_nt: TGTGCCACCAGCAGAGAGGGAGAGCTTGAAGCTTTCTTT
v_call: TRBV2; j_call: TRBJ2-2; d_call: NA; cdr3_length: 13; clone_size: once; cdr3_aa: CASSEILTGELFF; cdr3_nt: TGTGCCAGCAGTGAAATCCTCACCGGGGAGCTGTTTTTT
v_call: TRBV7-6; j_call: TRBJ1-3; d_call: NA; cdr3_length: 18; clone_size: NA; cdr3_aa: CASSRTPPSDSPRNTIYF; cdr3_nt: TGTGCCAGCAGCCGAACGCCTCCCTCGGACAGTCCTAGAAACACCATATATTTT
v_call: TRBV28; j_call: TRBJ2-7; d_call: TRBD1; cdr3_length: 14; clone_size: NA; cdr3_aa: CASSSGQASYEQYF; cdr3_nt: TGTGCCAGCAGTTCTGGACAGGCTTCCTACGAGCAGTACTTC
v_call: TRBV28; j_call: TRBJ1-5; d_call: NA; cdr3_length: 13; clone_size: NA; cdr3_aa: CASHERGDQPQHF; cdr3_nt: TGTGCCAGCCATGAGAGGGGTGACCAGCCCCAGCATTTT
v_call: TRBV12-3/TRBV12-4; j_call: TRBJ1-1; d_call: TRBD1; cdr3_length: 13; clone_size: NA; cdr3_aa: CASKWTGNTEAFF; cdr3_nt: TGTGCCAGCAAATGGACAGGGAACACTGAAGCTTTCTTT
v_call: TRBV5-8; j_call: TRBJ1-5; d_call: NA; cdr3_length: 17; clone_size: NA; cdr3_aa: CASSLAKGLRYNQPQHF; cdr3_nt: TGTGCCAGCAGCTTGGCCAAGGGCCTCCGATACAATCAGCCCCAGCATTTT
v_call: TRBV11-2; j_call: TRBJ1-2; d_call: TRBD1; cdr3_length: 16; clone_size: NA; cdr3_aa: CASSLSGTGWYYGYTF; cdr3_nt: TGTGCCAGCAGCTTATCCGGGACAGGGTGGTACTATGGCTACACCTTC
v_call: TRBV19; j_call: TRBJ1-1; d_call: NA; cdr3_length: 14; clone_size: NA; cdr3_aa: CAREGTLLNTEAFF; cdr3_nt: TGTGCCAGAGAAGGGACCCTTCTGAACACTGAAGCTTTCTTT
v_call: TRBV4-1; j_call: TRBJ2-2; d_call: NA; cdr3_length: 14; clone_size: NA; cdr3_aa: CASSQVGQTGELFF; cdr3_nt: TGCGCCAGCAGCCAAGTCGGGCAGACCGGGGAGCTGTTTTTT
v_call: TRBV6-2/TRBV6-3; j_call: TRBJ2-7; d_call: NA; cdr3_length: 16; clone_size: NA; cdr3_aa: CASSPSGSGVSYEQYF; cdr3_nt: TGTGCCAGCAGCCCCTCGGGGAGCGGAGTGTCCTACGAGCAGTACTTC
v_call: TRBV11-2; j_call: TRBJ1-1; d_call: NA; cdr3_length: 14; clone_size: NA; cdr3_aa: CASSLITISPEAFF; cdr3_nt: TGTGCCAGCAGCTTAATAACCATTTCCCCTGAAGCTTTCTTT
v_call: TRBV3-1/TRBV3-2; j_call: TRBJ1-6; d_call: NA; cdr3_length: 17; clone_size: NA; cdr3_aa: CASSQGSGSSYNSPLHF; cdr3_nt: TGTGCCAGCAGCCAAGGATCCGGGAGCTCCTATAATTCACCCCTCCACTTT
v_call: TRBV4-1; j_call: TRBJ2-1; d_call: TRBD2; cdr3_length: 15; clone_size: NA; cdr3_aa: CASSRTSGGAKEQFF; cdr3_nt: TGCGCCAGCAGCCGAACTAGCGGGGGGGCCAAAGAGCAGTTCTTC
v_call: TRBV27; j_call: TRBJ2-7; d_call: TRBD1; cdr3_length: 15; clone_size: NA; cdr3_aa: CASSLARTGTYEQYF; cdr3_nt: TGTGCCAGCAGTTTAGCCCGGACAGGCACCTACGAGCAGTACTTC
v_call: TRBV6-6; j_call: TRBJ1-2; d_call: NA; cdr3_length: 13; clone_size: NA; cdr3_aa: CASSPQINYGYTF; cdr3_nt: TGTGCCAGCAGTCCCCAAATTAACTATGGCTACACCTTC
v_call: TRBV3-1/TRBV3-2; j_call: TRBJ2-1; d_call: NA; cdr3_length: 17; clone_size: NA; cdr3_aa: CASSQDWSSAAYNEQFF; cdr3_nt: TGTGCCAGCAGCCAAGATTGGTCGTCAGCCGCCTACAATGAGCAGTTCTTC
v_call: TRBV4-2; j_call: TRBJ2-3; d_call: NA; cdr3_length: 14; clone_size: NA; cdr3_aa: CASSPVVGTDTQYF; cdr3_nt: TGTGCCAGCAGCCCGGTGGTGGGCACAGATACGCAGTATTTT
v_call: TRBV19; j_call: TRBJ1-6; d_call: NA; cdr3_length: 13; clone_size: NA; cdr3_aa: CASSWGSNSPLHF; cdr3_nt: TGTGCCAGTAGTTGGGGGAGCAATTCACCCCTCCACTTT
v_call: TRBV19; j_call: TRBJ2-7; d_call: NA; cdr3_length: 12; clone_size: NA; cdr3_aa: CASSSTEYEQYF; cdr3_nt: TGTGCCAGTAGTTCGACGGAGTACGAGCAGTACTTC
v_call: TRBV5-1; j_call: TRBJ2-1; d_call: NA; cdr3_length: 16; clone_size: NA; cdr3_aa: CASSLSPSDRYNEQFF; cdr3_nt: TGCGCCAGCAGCTTGTCCCCCTCAGACAGGTACAATGAGCAGTTCTTC
v_call: TRBV7-6; j_call: TRBJ1-1; d_call: TRBD1; cdr3_length: 16; clone_size: few; cdr3_aa: CASSLVGQGGITEAFF; cdr3_nt: TGTGCCAGCAGCTTAGTAGGACAGGGAGGGATCACTGAAGCTTTCTTT